Presented here are 25 T cell receptor beta chains from one specimen sequenced in a study of T cell responses to AZD1222 COVID-19 vaccine. TCRdb keeps only in-frame clones here, not all; method: immunoSEQ multiplex PCR. This table has over 130,000 clones, about 90% appearing once. Source: peripheral blood, taken 28 days after the second AZD1222 dose. The receptors here all came from an adult who received the AZD1222 COVID-19 vaccine.

The rearrangement links TRBV28 to TRBJ1-5, with D hard to call. Germline assignment: CDR1 MDHEN and CDR2 SYDVKM. The CDR3 has 15 residues. Trimming cost V 1 base and J 4 bases, with 11 bases left between them. The CDR3 DNA follows: TGTGCCAGCAGTTTATCCGGGATAGGGAATCAGCCCCAGCATTTT. This sequence encodes CASSLSGIGNQPQHF.

V usage is TRBV14 and J usage is TRBJ1-1; D not resolved. V lost 2 bases to trimming and J lost 4 bases, with 20 bases between them. Germline V CDR1 and CDR2: SGHDN, FVKESK. CDR3 size: 17 residues. CDR3: CASSQIGRTTRGTEAFF. The CDR3 coding sequence is TGTGCCAGCAGCCAAATCGGTCGGACCACTCGTGGCACTGAAGCTTTCTTT.

V is TRBV2 and J is TRBJ2-5; D is perhaps TRBD2 (5 bases). With 2 bases removed from V and 3 bases from J, the gap between germline ends came to 13 bases. Germline V CDR1 and CDR2: SNHLY, FYNNEI. This CDR3 has 15 amino acids. The CDR3 here is CASSERGLAEETQYF. The CDR3 nucleotides read TGTGCCAGCAGTGAACGCGGGCTAGCAGAAGAGACCCAGTACTTC.

This clone has only one observation. The chain is built from TRBV7-9 and TRBJ2-2, with D unclear. The CDR3 length is 16 residues. The germline V and J ends were trimmed by 10 bases and 4 bases, with 22 bases remaining between them. CDR1 SEHNR and CDR2 FQNEAQ come from the germline V gene (reference sequence). Written as DNA, the CDR3 is TGTGCCAACACCCTATTTTCGGGCACCGGCACCGGGGAGCTGTTTTTT. This codes for CANTLFSGTGTGELFF.

The J gene is TRBJ1-1, the V gene TRBV5-1; D ambiguous. The CDR3 runs 15 residues. V lost 0 bases, J lost 0 bases, and 9 bases lay in between. Germline CDR1 reads SGHRS; CDR2 reads YFSETQ. In nucleotides, the CDR3 is TGCGCCAGCAGCTTGGTTTCAGAGATGAACACTGAAGCTTTCTTT. This sequence encodes CASSLVSEMNTEAFF.

The rearrangement uses TRBV19 and TRBJ1-2; D remains unclear. V was cut by 7 bases and J by 1 base, with 10 bases left in between. This CDR3 spans 13 amino acids. Per germline, CDR1 LNHDA and CDR2 SQIVND (reference sequence). In DNA, the CDR3 is TGTGCCAGTACCCCATCAGTTAACTATGGCTACACCTTC. It codes for CASTPSVNYGYTF.

The CDR3 is CASSQGDDGGANYGYTF. The CDR3 DNA follows: TGTGCCAGCAGCCAGGGCGATGACGGAGGGGCCAACTATGGCTACACCTTC. The V and J genes are TRBV4-2 and TRBJ1-2, with D possibly matching TRBD1 (5 bases). The CDR3 runs to 17 residues. V lost 3 bases to trimming and J lost 2 bases, with 19 bases between them. The V gene's germline CDR1 is LGHNA and CDR2 YNFKEQ.

The gene calls are TRBV6-5 and TRBJ2-1; D remains unclear. This CDR3 is 16 amino acids long. Germline loops: CDR1 MNHEY, CDR2 SVGAGI. V was shortened by 2 bases and J by 4 bases, with 15 bases between the two germline ends. In DNA form, the CDR3 reads TGTGCCAGCAGTTACAATACCCCCTCATTGTACAATGAGCAGTTCTTC. Protein sequence: CASSYNTPSLYNEQFF.

J is TRBJ2-3 and V is TRBV4-1; 10 bases match TRBD2. V shed 1 base and J 0 bases; nucleotides not matched to a gene: 10. The CDR3 totals 19 residues. Germline V gene data show CDR1 as MGHRA and CDR2 as YSYEKL. The CDR3 region is CASSQVIIIAGGSTDTQYF. For the CDR3, the DNA is TGCGCCAGCAGCCAAGTAATTATAATAGCGGGGGGAAGCACAGATACGCAGTATTTT.

V and J are TRBV28 and TRBJ1-1, with D possibly matching TRBD1 (5 bases). V gave up 6 bases and J gave up 1 base, with 18 bases separating them. The germline V gene encodes CDR1 MDHEN and CDR2 SYDVKM. This CDR3 has 16 amino acids. CDR3 nucleotide sequence: TGTGCCAGCAGCCTGATCGGGGGAGGCGGGAACACTGAAGCTTTCTTT. It yields the protein CASSLIGGGGNTEAFF. Full variable domain (outside the CDR3, taken from reference TRBV28 and TRBJ1-1): DVKVTQSSRYLVKRTGEKVFLECVQDMDHENMFWYRQDPGLGLRLIYFSYDVKMKEKGDIPEGYSVSREKKERFSLILESASTNQTSMYLCASSLIGGGGNTEAFFGQGTRLTVV.

The CDR3 spells CASSPPSGGDEQFF. DNA of the CDR3: TGTGCCAGCTCACCACCGTCAGGGGGGGATGAGCAGTTCTTC. The V gene is TRBV18, the J gene TRBJ2-1; D could derive from TRBD1 or TRBD2 (7 bases each). This CDR3 has 14 amino acids. Trimming left V 0 bases short and J 8 bases short, with 11 bases between. Germline CDR1 KGHSH, CDR2 LQKENI.

V usage is TRBV12-3 or TRBV12-4 and J usage is TRBJ1-5, with no clear D. V was pared by 1 base and J by 6 bases, with 4 bases between. The CDR3 loop spans 12 amino acids. The CDR3 region is CASSLDSQPQHF. DNA for the CDR3: TGTGCCAGCAGTTTAGACAGTCAGCCCCAGCATTTT.

CDR3 in DNA: TGCAGTGCTAGAGAGGCACGTCTCACCTTC. This sequence encodes CSAREARLTF. The chain couples TRBV20-1 to TRBJ1-2, with D unclear. Trimming removed 0 bases at V and 13 bases at J, with 9 bases between. CDR3 length equals 10 residues. Per the germline V gene, CDR1 is DFQATT and CDR2 is SNEGSKA (reference sequence).

The rearrangement uses TRBV28 and TRBJ2-7, with 7 nucleotides matching TRBD2. This CDR3 has 17 amino acids. The J segment lost 4 bases and the V segment lost 5 bases, leaving 17 bases of the junction unmatched. The germline gives CDR1 MDHEN, CDR2 SYDVKM. The chain's CDR3 is CASSAGSRGTGGYEQYV. CDR3 DNA sequence: TGTGCCAGCAGTGCGGGGTCCCGGGGGACGGGGGGATACGAGCAGTACGTC.

V and J are TRBV7-9 and TRBJ1-2; TRBD1 is a possible D gene (5 bases). The germline V and J ends were trimmed by 1 base and 4 bases, with 10 bases remaining between them. The germline V gene has CDR1 SEHNR and CDR2 FQNEAQ (reference sequence). This CDR3 is 14 amino acids long. The CDR3 loop is CASSLEGIPYGYTF. For the CDR3, the DNA is TGTGCCAGCAGCTTAGAGGGGATACCCTATGGCTACACCTTC. Supplemented by reference TRBV7-9 and TRBJ1-2, the full variable domain reads DTGVSQNPRHKITKRGQNVTFRCDPISEHNRLYWYRQTLGQGPEFLTYFQNEAQLEKSRLLSDRFSAERPKGSFSTLEIQRTEQGDSAMYLCASSLEGIPYGYTFGSGTRLTVV.

The chain joins TRBV7-9 to TRBJ2-3, with 7 bases aligning to TRBD2. The V gene end was trimmed by 5 bases and the J gene end by 2 bases; junction bases not matched to a gene: 7. This CDR3 is built from 15 residues. CDR1 is SEHNR and CDR2 is FQNEAQ in the germline V gene (reference sequence). CDR3 sequence reads: CASSQASGITDTQYF. The CDR3 nucleotides read TGTGCCAGCAGCCAAGCTAGCGGAATCACAGATACGCAGTATTTT.

On this clone itself: The sample contains more than one DNA sequence encoding this CDR3. V and J are TRBV5-1 and TRBJ1-3; D is uncertain. Germline V CDR1 and CDR2: SGHRS, YFSETQ. The germline V and J ends were trimmed by 0 bases and 0 bases, with 4 bases remaining between them. CDR3 length equals 14 residues. CDR3 residues: CASSLGDSGNTIYF. The CDR3 bases are TGCGCCAGCAGCTTGGGGGACTCTGGAAACACCATATATTTT.

The J gene is TRBJ2-1, the V gene TRBV28; TRBD2 matches at 7 bases. V lost 2 bases to trimming and J lost 6 bases; unmatched junction nucleotides: 7. Germline V gives CDR1 MDHEN, CDR2 SYDVKM. The CDR3 runs to 15 residues. The DNA for the CDR3 is TGTGCCAGCAGTTTAGGCGGGAGACGGATCAATGAGCAGTTCTTC. It translates to CASSLGGRRINEQFF. The variable domain in full, with the rest retrieved from reference TRBV28 and TRBJ2-1, is DVKVTQSSRYLVKRTGEKVFLECVQDMDHENMFWYRQDPGLGLRLIYFSYDVKMKEKGDIPEGYSVSREKKERFSLILESASTNQTSMYLCASSLGGRRINEQFFGPGTRLTVL.

This clone occurred a few times. This sequence joins TRBV11-2 and TRBJ1-4, with 8 bases aligning to TRBD1. The CDR3 consists of 13 residues. Germline CDR1 SGHAT, CDR2 FQNNGV. V lost 3 bases and J lost 8; bases outside the gene matches: 2. The CDR3 region has the DNA TGTGCCAGCAGCTTGGACAGGGCGGAAAAACTGTTTTTT. Translating it yields CASSLDRAEKLFF. Full variable domain (rest looked up from reference TRBV11-2 and TRBJ1-4): EAGVAQSPRYKIIEKRQSVAFWCNPISGHATLYWYQQILGQGPKLLIQFQNNGVVDDSQLPKDRFSAERLKGVDSTLKIQPAKLEDSAVYLCASSLDRAEKLFFGSGTQLSVL.

This chain uses TRBV10-2 with TRBJ2-2; TRBD2 matches at 9 bases. The germline V gene has CDR1 WSHSY and CDR2 SAAADI. The CDR3 extends over 16 amino acids. With V trimmed by 6 bases and J by 2 bases, 7 bases remained unmatched. DNA of the CDR3: TGCGCCAGCAGCGAAAGGACTAGCGTCAACACCGGGGAGCTGTTTTTT. It is translated as CASSERTSVNTGELFF.

The CDR3 sequence is CASSNADYGYTF. The CDR3 region has the DNA TGTGCCAGCAGTAATGCGGACTATGGCTACACCTTC. The chain links TRBV28 to TRBJ1-2; D gene ambiguous. V was cut by 5 bases and J by 3 bases, with 7 bases left in between. This CDR3 spans 12 amino acids. Germline V lookup: CDR1 MDHEN, CDR2 SYDVKM.

The chain uses TRBV9 and TRBJ2-3; 7 bases fit TRBD2. V lost 4 bases, J lost 2 bases, and 7 bases stayed unmatched. This CDR3 has 15 amino acids. Germline V gene sequence: CDR1 SGDLS, CDR2 YYNGEE. CDR3 DNA sequence: TGTGCCAGCAGCCCGGAAGCGGGGCTCACAGATACGCAGTATTTT. Residues: CASSPEAGLTDTQYF.

The rearrangement links TRBV27 to TRBJ1-1, with D possibly being TRBD1 (6 bases). Trimming took off 4 bases at V and 7 bases at J, with 22 bases between the two ends. Germline V gene lookup returns CDR1 MNHEY and CDR2 SMNVEV (reference sequence). This CDR3 is built from 16 residues. The CDR3 protein is CASSYHPRRQGNEAFF. In DNA form, the CDR3 reads TGTGCCAGCAGTTACCACCCACGGAGGCAGGGGAATGAAGCTTTCTTT.

This clone came up once. The V gene is TRBV7-9, the J gene TRBJ1-4; 7 positions match TRBD1. Per the germline V gene, CDR1 is SEHNR and CDR2 is FQNEAQ (reference sequence). The CDR3 totals 15 residues. Germline trimming cut 5 bases from V and 8 bases from J; bases unmatched to any gene: 11. The CDR3: CASSPYQGVGEKLFF. For the CDR3, the DNA is TGTGCCAGCAGCCCCTATCAGGGGGTAGGAGAAAAACTGTTTTTT.

J is TRBJ1-2 and V is TRBV28; TRBD1 matches at 7 bases. The CDR3 runs to 15 residues. The V and J ends lost 5 bases and 3 bases, in that order; junction bases with no gene match: 9. Germline assignment: CDR1 MDHEN and CDR2 SYDVKM. In nucleotides, the CDR3 is TGTGCCAGCAGTCCACCGGGACAGTTGGACTATGGCTACACCTTC. It specifies CASSPPGQLDYGYTF.